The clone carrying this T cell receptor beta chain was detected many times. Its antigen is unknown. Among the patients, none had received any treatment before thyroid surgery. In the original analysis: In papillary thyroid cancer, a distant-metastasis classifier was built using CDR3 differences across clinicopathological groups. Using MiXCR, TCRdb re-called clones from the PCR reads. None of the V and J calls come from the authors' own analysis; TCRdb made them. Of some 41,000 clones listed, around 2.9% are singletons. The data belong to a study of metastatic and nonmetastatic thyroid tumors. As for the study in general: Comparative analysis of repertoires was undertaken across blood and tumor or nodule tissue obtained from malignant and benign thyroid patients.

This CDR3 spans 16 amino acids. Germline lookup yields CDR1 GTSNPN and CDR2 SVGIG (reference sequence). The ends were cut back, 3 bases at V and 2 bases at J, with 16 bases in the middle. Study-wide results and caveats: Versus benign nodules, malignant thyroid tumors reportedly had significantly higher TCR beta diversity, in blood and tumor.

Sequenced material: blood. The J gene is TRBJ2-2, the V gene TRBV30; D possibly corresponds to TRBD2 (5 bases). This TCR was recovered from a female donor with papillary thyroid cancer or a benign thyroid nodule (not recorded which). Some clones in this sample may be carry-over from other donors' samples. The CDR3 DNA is TGTGCCTGGAGGAGGACGGACGGGGTTAACACCGGGGAGCTGTTTTTT. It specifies CAWRRTDGVNTGELFF.